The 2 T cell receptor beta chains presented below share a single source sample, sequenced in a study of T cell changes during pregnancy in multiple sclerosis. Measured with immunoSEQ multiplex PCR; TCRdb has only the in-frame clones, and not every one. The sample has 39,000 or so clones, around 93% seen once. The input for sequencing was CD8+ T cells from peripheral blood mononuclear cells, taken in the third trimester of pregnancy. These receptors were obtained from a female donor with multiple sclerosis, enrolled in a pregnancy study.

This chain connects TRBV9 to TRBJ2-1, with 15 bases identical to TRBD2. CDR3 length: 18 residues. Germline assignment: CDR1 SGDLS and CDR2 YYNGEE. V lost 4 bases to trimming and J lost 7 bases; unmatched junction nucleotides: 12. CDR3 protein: CASSSLGGLAGGRNEQFF. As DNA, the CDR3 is TGTGCCAGCAGCTCCTTGGGGGGACTAGCGGGAGGTAGGAATGAGCAGTTCTTC.

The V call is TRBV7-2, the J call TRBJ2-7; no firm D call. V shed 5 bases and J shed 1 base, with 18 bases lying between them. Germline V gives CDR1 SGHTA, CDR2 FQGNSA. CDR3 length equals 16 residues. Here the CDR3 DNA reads TGTGCCAGCAGCACCGACTGGAAGAAGGCGTCCTACGAGCAGTACTTC. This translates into CASSTDWKKASYEQYF.